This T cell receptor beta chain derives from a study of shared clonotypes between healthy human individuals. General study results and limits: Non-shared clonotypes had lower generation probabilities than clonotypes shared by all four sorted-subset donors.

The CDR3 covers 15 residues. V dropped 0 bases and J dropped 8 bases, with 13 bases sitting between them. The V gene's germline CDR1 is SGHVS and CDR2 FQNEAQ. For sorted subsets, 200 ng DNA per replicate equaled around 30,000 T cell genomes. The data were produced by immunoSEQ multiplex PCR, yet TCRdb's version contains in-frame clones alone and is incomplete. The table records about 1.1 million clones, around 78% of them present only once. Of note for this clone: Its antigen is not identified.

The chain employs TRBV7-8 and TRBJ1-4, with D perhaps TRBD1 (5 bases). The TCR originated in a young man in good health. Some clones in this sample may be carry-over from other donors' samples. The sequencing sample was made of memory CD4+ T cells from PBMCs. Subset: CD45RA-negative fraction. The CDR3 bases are TGTGCCAGCAGCTTAGCTCGGGGAGCAGGGGAAAAACTGTTTTTT. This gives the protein CASSLARGAGEKLFF.